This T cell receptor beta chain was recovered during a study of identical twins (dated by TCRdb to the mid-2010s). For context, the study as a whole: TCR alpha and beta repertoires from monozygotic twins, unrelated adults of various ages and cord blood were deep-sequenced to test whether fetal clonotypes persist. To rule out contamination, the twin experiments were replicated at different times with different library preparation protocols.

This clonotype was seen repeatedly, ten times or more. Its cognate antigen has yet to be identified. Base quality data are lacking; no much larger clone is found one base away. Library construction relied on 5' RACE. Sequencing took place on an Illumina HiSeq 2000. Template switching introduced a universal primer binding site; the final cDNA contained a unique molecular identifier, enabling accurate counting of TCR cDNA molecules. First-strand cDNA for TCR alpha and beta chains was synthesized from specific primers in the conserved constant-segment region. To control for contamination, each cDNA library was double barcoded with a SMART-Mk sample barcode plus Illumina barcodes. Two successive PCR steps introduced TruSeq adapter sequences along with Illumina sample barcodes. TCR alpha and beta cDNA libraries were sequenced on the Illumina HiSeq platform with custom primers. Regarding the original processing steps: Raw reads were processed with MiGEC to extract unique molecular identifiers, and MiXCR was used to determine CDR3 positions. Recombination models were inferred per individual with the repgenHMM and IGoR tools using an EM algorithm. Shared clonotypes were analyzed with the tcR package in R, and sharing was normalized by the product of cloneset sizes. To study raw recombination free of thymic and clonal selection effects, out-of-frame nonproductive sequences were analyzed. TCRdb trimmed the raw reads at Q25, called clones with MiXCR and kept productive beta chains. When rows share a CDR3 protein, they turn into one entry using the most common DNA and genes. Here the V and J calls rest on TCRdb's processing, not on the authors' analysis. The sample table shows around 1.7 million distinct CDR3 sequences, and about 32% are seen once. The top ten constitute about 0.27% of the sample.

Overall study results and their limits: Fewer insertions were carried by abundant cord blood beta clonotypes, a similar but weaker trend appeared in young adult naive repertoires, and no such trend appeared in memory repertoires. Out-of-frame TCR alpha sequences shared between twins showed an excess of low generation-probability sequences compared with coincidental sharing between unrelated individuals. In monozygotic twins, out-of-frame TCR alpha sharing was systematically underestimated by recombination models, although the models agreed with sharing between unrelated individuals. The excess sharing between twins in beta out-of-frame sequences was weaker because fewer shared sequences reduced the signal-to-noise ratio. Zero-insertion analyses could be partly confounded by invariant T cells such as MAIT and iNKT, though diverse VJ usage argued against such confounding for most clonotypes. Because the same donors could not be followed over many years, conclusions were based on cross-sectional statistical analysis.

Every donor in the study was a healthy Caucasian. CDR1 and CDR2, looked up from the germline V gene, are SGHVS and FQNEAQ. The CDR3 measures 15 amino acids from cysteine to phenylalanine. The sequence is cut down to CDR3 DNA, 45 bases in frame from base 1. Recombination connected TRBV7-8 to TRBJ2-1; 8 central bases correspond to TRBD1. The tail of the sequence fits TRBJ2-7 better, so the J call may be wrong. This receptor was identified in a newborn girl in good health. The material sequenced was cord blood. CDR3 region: CASSLAGTGYNEQYF. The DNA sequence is TGTGCCAGCAGCTTAGCTGGGACAGGTTACAATGAGCAGTACTTC.